This entry describes one T cell receptor (beta chain). The sample originates from a study of patients and donors after allogeneic stem cell transplantation. TCRdb fed the RT-PCR reads into MiXCR, producing one record per CDR3 protein. Here the sample spans roughly 230,000 distinct CDR3 sequences, 13% to 15% being singletons. The sample was blood, either unsorted or a sorted T cell fraction (not recorded which). This receptor was identified in a human donor who was either an allogeneic HSCT recipient or a stem cell or donor lymphocyte infusion donor (not recorded which). It is not recorded whose cells these are; they may come from a transplant donor.

CDR3 in amino acids: CASSSPVAGELFF. As DNA, the CDR3 is TGTGCCAGCAGCTCACCAGTAGCCGGGGAGCTGTTTTTT. The rearrangement joins TRBV7-9 to TRBJ2-2, with no clear D. Germline loops: CDR1 SEHNR, CDR2 FQNEAQ (reference sequence). The CDR3 contains 13 residues. The V gene lost 4 bases and the J gene lost 6 bases, with 9 bases spanning the gap.